The present entry profiles one TCR beta chain with its context. Antigen: not known. The data stem from a study of T-cell memory formation after mild COVID-19. Broader study findings: Clones that contracted clustered mainly in CM and EM if CD4+ and in EMRA if CD8+. Some SARS-CoV-2-responding clones were already detected in memory before infection. Researchers could not confirm that second-wave clones peaking on day 37 targeted SARS-CoV-2.

TCRdb re-called the 5' RACE reads through MiXCR, storing one row per CDR3 protein. The sample includes 450,000 or so distinct CDR3 sequences, roughly 25% of them seen just once. This CDR3 region has 15 residues. Germline loops: CDR1 LNHNV, CDR2 YYDKDF (reference sequence). The junction had 8 bases not matched to a gene; V was cut back by 3 bases and J by 4 bases. Source material: PBMCs or a T cell subset sorted from them (not recorded which). J is TRBJ1-1 and V is TRBV15; 7 bases are a match to TRBD1. The source of this sequence is an adult woman who had mild COVID-19 (a few samples of this study predate the infection). Cell type and time point are not known. CDR3 DNA sequence: TGTGCCACCAGCAGGGTATCAGGGGGAGGCACTGAAGCTTTCTTT. Its translation is CATSRVSGGGTEAFF. Drawing the rest from reference TRBV15 and TRBJ1-1, the complete variable domain is DAMVIQNPRYQVTQFGKPVTLSCSQTLNHNVMYWYQQKSSQAPKLLFHYYDKDFNNEADTPDNFQSRRPNTSFCFLDIRSPGLGDTAMYLCATSRVSGGGTEAFFGQGTRLTVV.